This T cell receptor (beta chain) was recorded in a study of spatial heterogeneity in lung cancer. Looking at the study overall: Detection consistently yielded more beta chains than alpha chains. In the raw reads, each unique TCR and UMI combination was present more than ten times on average.

Time point specified: sample taken at primary tumor resection. Unsorted whole RNA samples from tumor, nontumor lung or frozen PBMC were sequenced. Ten or more counts support this clonotype. Antigen specificity is unknown. Points from the study as a whole: Higher tumor mutation counts went along with higher counts of expanded intratumoral alpha and beta TCRs.

Every TCR cDNA molecule bore its own unique molecular identifier. TCRdb redid the calling of the 5' RACE reads with MiXCR, one entry per CDR3 protein. The sample consists of about 100,000 distinct CDR3 sequences, under 4.5% of them appearing once. Between the trimmed V and J ends, which lost 7 bases and 4 bases, there was a span of 13 bases. The V gene's germline CDR1 is MNHEY and CDR2 SVGAGI. CDR3 length: 13 residues. This chain connects TRBV6-5 to TRBJ1-2; TRBD1 might be the D (5 bases). The sample consisted of lung tumor tissue, taken at surgery. The sequence was collected from a male donor with early-stage non-small cell lung cancer. The DNA for the CDR3 is TGTGCCAGCATCGGGGGTCAGGGCTATGGCTACACCTTC. Translating gives CASIGGQGYGYTF.